These 4 T cell receptor beta chains originate from one sample sequenced in a study of control samples from healthy donors and cancer patients. The repertoire was sequenced with immunoSEQ multiplex PCR; TCRdb's copy has only in-frame clones and lacks some. The table has more than 110,000 clones, approximately 86% seen once; the top ten hold 8.7%. Sequenced input: blood. The receptors here all came from a woman between 25 and 40 years old in good health.

The V call is TRBV5-1, the J call TRBJ1-1, with D hard to call. Germline-derived CDR1 and CDR2 are SGHRS and YFSETQ. The CDR3 covers 13 residues. Deletions cut 7 bases from V and 0 bases from J, with 10 bases between. CDR3 coding DNA: TGCGCCAGCTCGAAGGACGTGAACACTGAAGCTTTCTTT. Amino acid sequence: CASSKDVNTEAFF.

This sequence joins TRBV7-9 and TRBJ2-1, with 7 bases aligning to TRBD2. The CDR3 consists of 16 residues. From germline, CDR1 is SEHNR and CDR2 FQNEAQ (reference sequence). V dropped 5 bases and J dropped 3; count of bases not matched to a gene: 10. CDR3 DNA sequence: TGTGCCAGCAGCCAGCCCGCGGGAGTGGACTACAATGAGCAGTTCTTC. This sequence encodes CASSQPAGVDYNEQFF.

This chain uses TRBV3-1 (or the pseudogene TRBV3-2) with TRBJ2-1, with 8 nucleotides matching TRBD2. V trimming: 4 bases; J trimming: 4 bases; junction bases outside the gene matches: 3. This CDR3 has 14 residues. CDR1 and CDR2 (germline): LGHDT, YNNKEL (reference sequence). CDR3 DNA: TGTGCCAGCAGCCCAACTAGCGGTTACAATGAGCAGTTCTTC. Its translation: CASSPTSGYNEQFF.

The genes are TRBV30 and TRBJ1-4; the D is unclear. V lost 3 bases to trimming and J lost 4 bases, with 9 bases between them. The CDR3 consists of 13 residues. The germline CDR1 and CDR2 sequences are GTSNPN and SVGIG (reference sequence). The CDR3 bases are TGTGCCTGGAGGGGCCGGCTTAATGAAAAACTGTTTTTT. Translated, it gives CAWRGRLNEKLFF.